A single sample is the source of the 24 T cell receptor beta chains below, sequenced in a study of control samples from healthy donors and cancer patients. TCRdb's copy holds only in-frame clones and misses some; the assay was immunoSEQ multiplex PCR. This sample has approximately 90,000 clones, with roughly 84% found just once. Source material: blood. These receptors were collected from a woman aged 40 to 55 in good health.

CDR3 coding DNA: TGTGCCAGCAGCAGGACTAGCGGGGGCGCTGGGGCCAACGTCCTGACTTTC. This codes for CASSRTSGGAGANVLTF. This chain connects TRBV7-9 to TRBJ2-6, with 13 positions matching TRBD2. This CDR3 contains 17 residues. Germline V CDR1 and CDR2: SEHNR, FQNEAQ (reference sequence). V lost 5 bases to trimming and J lost 2 bases; unmatched junction nucleotides: 3.

The chain recombines TRBV19 with TRBJ1-1, with 11 bases matching TRBD1. There are 17 residues in the CDR3. V dropped 0 bases and J dropped 1; count of bases not matched to a gene: 4. Germline values: CDR1 LNHDA, CDR2 SQIVND (reference sequence). DNA of the CDR3: TGTGCCAGTAGTATAGACGGACAGGGGGCCCGGAACACTGAAGCTTTCTTT. This translates into CASSIDGQGARNTEAFF.

V and J are TRBV7-2 and TRBJ1-3; no reliable D call. In germline, CDR1 is SGHTA, CDR2 FQGNSA. Trimming took off 7 bases at V and 1 base at J, with 17 bases between the two ends. CDR3 length equals 16 residues. CDR3 in amino acids: CASNEGRVGSGNTIYF. CDR3 sequence (DNA): TGTGCCAGCAACGAAGGACGGGTCGGTTCTGGAAACACCATATATTTT.

The rearrangement joins TRBV6-6 to TRBJ2-7; weak D call: TRBD1 (5 bases). Germline values: CDR1 MNHNY, CDR2 SVGAGI (reference sequence). V was clipped by 6 bases and J by 2 bases, with 11 bases between them. CDR3 size: 13 residues. CDR3 residues: CASRNTGAYEQYF. The CDR3 DNA reads as TGTGCCAGCAGGAATACAGGAGCCTACGAGCAGTACTTC.

The chain joins TRBV11-3 to TRBJ2-6; D gene uncertain. Germline V gives CDR1 SGHNT, CDR2 YENEEA. This CDR3 is 16 amino acids long. The ends were cut back, 0 bases at V and 2 bases at J, with 8 bases in the middle. The CDR3 DNA follows: TGTGCCAGCAGCTTAGATAACGGTGCTGGGGCCAACGTCCTGACTTTC. Encoded protein: CASSLDNGAGANVLTF.

The genes are TRBV3-1 (or the pseudogene TRBV3-2) and TRBJ2-1; D possibly matches TRBD1 or TRBD2 (6 bases each). CDR3 size: 14 residues. Germline V gene data show CDR1 as LGHDT and CDR2 as YNNKEL (reference sequence). V gave up 9 bases and J gave up 4 bases, with 16 bases separating them. The CDR3 loop is CASQEGGPYNEQFF. The DNA of the CDR3 is TGTGCCAGTCAGGAGGGGGGACCATACAATGAGCAGTTCTTC.

CDR3 amino acids: CATSPGGGEKLFF. In nucleotides, the CDR3 is TGTGCCACCAGCCCAGGCGGGGGGGAAAAACTGTTTTTT. The chain has TRBV15 and TRBJ1-4, with a possible D match to TRBD1 (5 bases). The germline V gene has CDR1 LNHNV and CDR2 YYDKDF (reference sequence). This CDR3 has 13 residues. Trimming removed 5 bases from V and 8 bases from J, with 12 bases in between.

Remarks on this clone: This sample includes further DNA sequences coding for the same CDR3. This chain uses TRBV2 with TRBJ2-7, with D tentatively TRBD1 (5 bases). The CDR3 has 12 residues. V lost 4 bases, J lost 3 bases, and 7 bases lay in between. The germline V gene encodes CDR1 SNHLY and CDR2 FYNNEI. CDR3 sequence reads: CASSGQGYEQYF. The CDR3 DNA is TGTGCCAGCAGTGGTCAGGGCTACGAGCAGTACTTC. The full variable domain, in which reference TRBV2 and TRBJ2-7 provide the parts outside the CDR3, is EPEVTQTPSHQVTQMGQEVILRCVPISNHLYFYWYRQILGQKVEFLVSFYNNEISEKSEIFDDQFSVERPDGSNFTLKIRSTKLEDSAMYFCASSGQGYEQYFGPGTRLTVT.

This clone is a singleton in its sample. This chain uses TRBV6-4 with TRBJ2-3; D possibly corresponds to TRBD1 (6 bases). V shed 4 bases and J shed 2 bases, with 10 bases lying between them. Germline V lookup: CDR1 MRHNA, CDR2 SNTAGT. This CDR3 comprises 14 residues. The CDR3, as DNA: TGTGCCAGCAGTGTACAGGGTTACACAGATACGCAGTATTTT. Residues: CASSVQGYTDTQYF.

The chain recombines TRBV9 with TRBJ1-1; 7 nucleotides match TRBD1. The CDR3 is 16 amino acids. Germline-derived CDR1 and CDR2 are SGDLS and YYNGEE. With 3 bases clipped from V and 4 bases from J, the junction kept 12 bases outside the gene matches. CDR3 amino acids: CASSGGTDKGATEAFF. Written as DNA, the CDR3 is TGTGCCAGCAGCGGAGGGACAGACAAAGGGGCCACTGAAGCTTTCTTT.

Concerning this clone itself: One end of the junction fails to match germline, which may point to a read error. Other DNA sequences in the same sample also yield this CDR3. The chain joins TRBV3-1 (or the pseudogene TRBV3-2) to TRBJ2-2; D gene uncertain. Germline lookup yields CDR1 LGHDT and CDR2 YNNKEL (reference sequence). The length of the CDR3 is 12 residues. The CDR3 spells CASSQDTGELFF. Here the CDR3 DNA reads TGTGCCAGCAGCCAAGACACAGGGGAGCTGTTTTTT.

The chain combines TRBV3-1 (or the pseudogene TRBV3-2) with TRBJ2-7; 7 bases match TRBD2. The CDR3 spans 14 residues. The V segment lost 4 bases and the J segment 2 bases; nucleotides outside the gene matches: 5. From germline, CDR1 is LGHDT and CDR2 YNNKEL (reference sequence). As DNA, the CDR3 is TGTGCCAGCAGCCCCCGACTAGCCACCTACGAGCAGTACTTC. Translation gives CASSPRLATYEQYF.

This clone was recorded only once. The chain joins TRBV5-1 to TRBJ1-1; TRBD1 matches at 8 bases. CDR3 length equals 15 residues. Losses at the gene ends were 2 bases for V and 1 base for J; bases not matched to a gene: 4. CDR1 and CDR2 from the germline V gene are SGHRS and YFSETQ. The CDR3 loop is CASSLLGTGNTEAFF. The CDR3 DNA reads as TGCGCCAGCAGCTTATTAGGGACAGGGAACACTGAAGCTTTCTTT.

V usage is TRBV6-1 and J usage is TRBJ2-1; the match to TRBD1 covers 8 bases. CDR3 length: 17 residues. The V segment lost 0 bases and the J segment 6 bases; nucleotides outside the gene matches: 10. CDR1 MNHNS and CDR2 SASEGT come from the germline V gene. The CDR3 DNA sequence: TGTGCCAGCAGTGAAGCAGGAGGGCAGGGGGCAGTCAATGAGCAGTTCTTC. Protein sequence: CASSEAGGQGAVNEQFF.

The chain combines TRBV5-6 with TRBJ2-3; 10 positions agree with TRBD2. This CDR3 spans 15 amino acids. V gave up 4 bases and J gave up 1 base; unmatched junction bases: 3. Germline V gene sequence: CDR1 SGHDT, CDR2 YYEEEE. The DNA for the CDR3 is TGTGCCAGCAGCCCGCTAGCGGGGGGCACAGATACGCAGTATTTT. Translated, it gives CASSPLAGGTDTQYF.

This clone has a handful of counts. The CDR3 DNA sequence: TGTGCCAGCAGCTTGTCCTCAGGGTACACTGAAGCTTTCTTT. Protein sequence: CASSLSSGYTEAFF. The chain uses TRBV5-5 and TRBJ1-1; D perhaps matches TRBD1 (5 bases). The CDR3 consists of 14 residues. From germline, CDR1 is SGHKS and CDR2 YYEKEE (reference sequence). V was shortened by 1 base and J by 3 bases, with 10 bases between the two germline ends.

This clone came up a few times. The J gene is TRBJ1-1, the V gene TRBV5-4, with TRBD1 identical over 9 bases. CDR3 length: 14 amino acids. Germline V gives CDR1 SGHNT, CDR2 YYREEE (reference sequence). V lost 3 bases and J lost 4; bases outside the gene matches: 4. CDR3 in amino acids: CASSSGTGSTEAFF. The CDR3 nucleotides read TGTGCCAGCAGCTCGGGGACAGGGAGCACTGAAGCTTTCTTT.

This sequence joins TRBV2 and TRBJ2-3; TRBD2 matches 9 bases. The CDR3 has 15 residues. Germline CDR1 is SNHLY and CDR2 is FYNNEI. The ends lost 4 bases at V and 6 bases at J; junction bases unmatched: 8. The CDR3 protein is CASSGRPSGADTQYF. The CDR3 DNA sequence: TGTGCCAGCAGTGGACGGCCTAGCGGGGCCGATACGCAGTATTTT.

This sequence joins TRBV5-4 and TRBJ2-3, with 7 bases matching TRBD2. Germline V CDR1 and CDR2: SGHNT, YYREEE (reference sequence). The CDR3 is made up of 18 amino acids. Trimming at V came to 3 bases and at J to 0 bases, leaving 13 bases not matched to a gene. CDR3 nucleotides: TGTGCCAGCAGCTCCCCACTCCGGACTAGTATCAGCACAGATACGCAGTATTTT. Translation gives CASSSPLRTSISTDTQYF.

The chain uses TRBV4-1 and TRBJ2-7; 8 bases match TRBD1. The CDR3 has 16 amino acids. Germline values: CDR1 MGHRA, CDR2 YSYEKL. V trimming: 4 bases; J trimming: 0 bases; junction bases outside the gene matches: 8. The CDR3, as DNA: TGCGCCAGCAGCCCGCTTGGCAGGGGGCCCTCCTACGAGCAGTACTTC. Translated, it gives CASSPLGRGPSYEQYF.

The chain employs TRBV13 and TRBJ1-1, with D perhaps TRBD1 (5 bases). The V gene's germline CDR1 is PRHDT and CDR2 FYEKMQ (reference sequence). This CDR3 contains 13 residues. V was pared by 5 bases and J by 5 bases, with 12 bases between. CDR3 sequence: CASSLKRGTEAFF. CDR3 bases: TGTGCCAGCAGCCTCAAGAGGGGAACTGAAGCTTTCTTT.

J is TRBJ1-1 and V is TRBV6-5; 12 bases are shared with TRBD1. V gave up 1 base and J gave up 4 bases; unmatched junction bases: 4. Germline assignment: CDR1 MNHEY and CDR2 SVGAGI. The CDR3 extends over 16 amino acids. The CDR3 coding sequence is TGTGCCAGCAGTTACTTTGGGACAGGGGGCTCCACTGAAGCTTTCTTT. The encoded protein is CASSYFGTGGSTEAFF.

The chain recombines TRBV29-1 with TRBJ1-3; the D is unclear. V was pared by 4 bases and J by 4 bases, with 11 bases between. The length of the CDR3 is 13 residues. Germline V gene data show CDR1 as SQVTM and CDR2 as ANQGSEA. The CDR3 loop reads CSVVWSNGNTIYF. The CDR3, as DNA: TGCAGCGTTGTATGGAGTAACGGAAACACCATATATTTT.

The chain carries TRBV6-5 and TRBJ1-6, with D maybe TRBD1 (5 bases). This CDR3 comprises 15 residues. Germline V gene sequence: CDR1 MNHEY, CDR2 SVGAGI. V lost 2 bases and J 0 bases, leaving 5 bases between the germline ends. The CDR3 spells CASSYGGSYNSPLHF. The CDR3 nucleotides read TGTGCCAGCAGTTACGGGGGCTCCTATAATTCACCCCTCCACTTT.